One and the same sample provided the 3 T cell receptor beta chains below, sequenced in a study of T cell responses to AZD1222 COVID-19 vaccine (dated by TCRdb to 2020 to 2022). Library prep was done by the immunoSEQ multiplex PCR assay. Not all clones reach the TCRdb copy of this immuneACCESS table, which keeps in-frame sequences only. Checked studies attribute under half of the gap to unresolved V genes and leave the rest unexplained. Present in this sample are under 130,000 clones, 88% of which were seen just once. The ten largest clones capture 2% to 3% of the sample. In the paper's terms, the time point label means: baseline before first vaccination. The specimen comprised peripheral blood, sampled on day 0 of AZD1222 vaccination. The source is an adult in good health.

The J gene is TRBJ2-7, the V gene TRBV7-9; D perhaps matches TRBD1 (5 bases). In germline, CDR1 is SEHNR, CDR2 FQNEAQ (reference sequence). The CDR3 covers 14 residues. V was pared by 0 bases and J by 5 bases, with 11 bases between. CDR3 protein: CASSLAGRVHEQYF. The CDR3 DNA reads as TGTGCCAGCAGCTTAGCCGGCAGGGTCCACGAGCAGTACTTC.

The chain recombines TRBV5-4 with TRBJ2-1, with D hard to call. The germline V gene encodes CDR1 SGHNT and CDR2 YYREEE (reference sequence). Trimming took off 0 bases at V and 0 bases at J, with 10 bases between the two ends. The CDR3 totals 16 residues. The DNA of the CDR3 is TGTGCCAGCAGCTTGGGGACGTATCGCTCCTACAATGAGCAGTTCTTC. Translated: CASSLGTYRSYNEQFF. Supplemented by reference TRBV5-4 and TRBJ2-1, the full variable domain reads ETGVTQSPTHLIKTRGQQVTLRCSSQSGHNTVSWYQQALGQGPQFIFQYYREEENGRGNFPPRFSGLQFPNYSSELNVNALELDDSALYLCASSLGTYRSYNEQFFGPGTRLTVL.

V and J are TRBV20-1 and TRBJ2-3; TRBD1 agrees at 8 bases. The germline V gene encodes CDR1 DFQATT and CDR2 SNEGSKA (reference sequence). This CDR3 comprises 11 residues. CDR3 sequence reads: CSGQGTDTQYF. In nucleotides, the CDR3 is TGCAGCGGACAGGGTACAGATACGCAGTATTTT.